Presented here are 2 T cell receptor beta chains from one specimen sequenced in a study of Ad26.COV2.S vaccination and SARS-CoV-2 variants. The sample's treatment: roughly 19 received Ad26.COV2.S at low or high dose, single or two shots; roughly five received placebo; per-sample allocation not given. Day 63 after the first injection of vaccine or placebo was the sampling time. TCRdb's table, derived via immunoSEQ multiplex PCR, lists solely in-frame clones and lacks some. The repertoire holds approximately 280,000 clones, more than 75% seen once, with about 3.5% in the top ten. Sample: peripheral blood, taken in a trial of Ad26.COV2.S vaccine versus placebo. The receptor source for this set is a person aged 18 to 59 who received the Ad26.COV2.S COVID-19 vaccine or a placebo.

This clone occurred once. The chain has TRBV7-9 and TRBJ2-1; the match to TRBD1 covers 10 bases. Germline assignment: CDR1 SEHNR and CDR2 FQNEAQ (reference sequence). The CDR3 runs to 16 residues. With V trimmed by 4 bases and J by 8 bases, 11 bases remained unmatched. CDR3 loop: CASSSGTGAEVDEQFF. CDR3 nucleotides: TGTGCCAGCAGCTCCGGGACAGGGGCCGAAGTGGATGAGCAGTTCTTC.

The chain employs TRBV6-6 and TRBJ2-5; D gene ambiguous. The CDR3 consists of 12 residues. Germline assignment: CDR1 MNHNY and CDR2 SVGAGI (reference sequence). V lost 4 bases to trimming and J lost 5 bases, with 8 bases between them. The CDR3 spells CASSSLGETQYF. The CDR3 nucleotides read TGTGCCAGCAGTTCTCTGGGGGAGACCCAGTACTTC.